These 5 T cell receptor beta chains originate from one sample sequenced in a study of T cell clonality in common variable immunodeficiency. Only in-frame clones appear in the TCRdb table, and some are missing; sequencing was by immunoSEQ multiplex PCR. Recorded here are tens of thousands of clones, none singletons. The sample taken for sequencing was peripheral blood mononuclear cells. These receptors came from a person aged 18 to 75 in good health.

This clone was counted ten times or more. Read data end 3 residues before the CDR3 end; the end is taken from the germline J gene. The chain is built from TRBV7-6 and TRBJ2-1; 7 bases are shared with TRBD2. The CDR3 extends over 13 amino acids. The V gene's germline CDR1 is SGHVS and CDR2 FNYEAQ. V lost 1 base and J lost 9; bases outside the gene matches: 3. Partial CDR3 DNA: TGTGCCAGCAGCTTAGTCCCGGGGGGTGAG. It encodes CASSLVPGGE. The whole CDR3 sequence is CASSLVPGGEQFF.

This clone was seen ten or more times. The read terminates 3 residues ahead of where the CDR3 ends, so the germline J gene completes it. The V call is TRBV5-1, the J call TRBJ2-2; maybe TRBD1 (5 bases). The germline gives CDR1 SGHRS, CDR2 YFSETQ. V lost 6 bases to trimming and J lost 4 bases, with 10 bases between them. This CDR3 spans 13 amino acids. CDR3 region: CASTDSFTGELFF. The CDR3 DNA, read in part, is TGCGCCAGCACCGACAGCTTCACCGGGGAG.

Many counts were recorded for this clone. The missing CDR3 end, 3 residues past where the read stops, is filled in from the germline J gene. This sequence joins TRBV6-2 or TRBV6-3 and TRBJ2-7, with 7 nucleotides matching TRBD1. Losses at the gene ends were 6 bases for V and 5 bases for J; bases not matched to a gene: 4. Germline assignment: CDR1 MNHEY and CDR2 SVGEGT. CDR3 size: 12 residues. The CDR3 spells CASSRTGDEQYF. The CDR3 DNA, read in part, is TGTGCCAGCAGCCGTACAGGGGACGAG.

This clone was detected ten times or more. The read ends 3 residues shy of where the CDR3 ends; the end is completed using the germline J gene. The chain links TRBV18 to TRBJ2-3, with TRBD2 identical over 11 bases. This CDR3 is built from 17 residues. Germline CDR1 KGHSH, CDR2 LQKENI. V trimming: 3 bases; J trimming: 2 bases; junction bases outside the gene matches: 7. The sequenced part of the CDR3 DNA is TGTGCCAGCTCACCCCCCATAGCGGGGGGGCACACAGATACG. Encoded protein: CASSPPIAGGHTDT. The complete CDR3 protein is CASSPPIAGGHTDTQYF.

The sample holds many counts of this clone. The CDR3 end lies 3 residues beyond the end of the read and is filled in from the germline J gene. The V gene is TRBV30, the J gene TRBJ2-5; the D gene is possibly TRBD1 (5 bases). Germline CDR1 GTSNPN, CDR2 SVGIG (reference sequence). This CDR3 has 13 amino acids. Trimming pared 7 bases from V and 6 bases from J, leaving 18 bases between. CDR3 loop: CASLWQGIQTQYF. Incomplete CDR3 DNA: TGTGCCTCACTTTGGCAGGGCATACAGACC.